Below are 7 T cell receptor beta chains sequenced from a single sample in a study of blood T cell repertoires in COVID-19. Assay used: immunoSEQ multiplex PCR; TCRdb lists only in-frame clones, some missing. Here the sample spans around 110,000 clones, under 90% being singletons. Material: peripheral blood. These receptor sequences come from a woman aged 55-70 years with acute or convalescent COVID-19.

The rearrangement links TRBV27 to TRBJ1-4, with D perhaps matching TRBD1 (6 bases). The CDR3 runs 13 residues. From germline, CDR1 is MNHEY and CDR2 SMNVEV (reference sequence). Trimming removed 8 bases at V and 4 bases at J, with 11 bases between. Here the CDR3 DNA reads TGTGCCAGCGCCGTAGGGGGTAATGAAAAACTGTTTTTT. It is translated as CASAVGGNEKLFF. Full variable domain (rest looked up from reference TRBV27 and TRBJ1-4): EAQVTQNPRYLITVTGKKLTVTCSQNMNHEYMSWYRQDPGLGLRQIYYSMNVEVTDKGDVPEGYKVSRKEKRNFPLILESPSPNQTSLYFCASAVGGNEKLFFGSGTQLSVL.

This clone appeared a few times. The V and J genes are TRBV6-5 and TRBJ2-5; TRBD2 matches at 7 bases. The CDR3 is 13 amino acids. V was clipped by 7 bases and J by 1 base; unmatched bases: 3. The germline V gene has CDR1 MNHEY and CDR2 SVGAGI. DNA of the CDR3: TGTGCCAGCAAGGGACTACCCCAAGAGACCCAGTACTTC. Translation gives CASKGLPQETQYF.

This clone turned up a few times. The V and J genes are TRBV6-5 and TRBJ2-7, with D unclear. Germline V lookup: CDR1 MNHEY, CDR2 SVGAGI. This CDR3 comprises 14 residues. Deletions cut 2 bases from V and 1 base from J, with 9 bases between. This chain's CDR3 is CASSYRQASYEQYF. DNA for the CDR3: TGTGCCAGCAGTTACCGGCAGGCGTCCTACGAGCAGTACTTC.

This chain uses TRBV5-1 with TRBJ1-1, with D unresolved. V was cut by 0 bases and J by 0 bases, with 6 bases left in between. The CDR3 runs to 14 residues. Germline V gives CDR1 SGHRS, CDR2 YFSETQ. CDR3 residues: CASSLDSMNTEAFF. The CDR3 coding sequence is TGCGCCAGCAGCTTGGACAGCATGAACACTGAAGCTTTCTTT.

The rearrangement links TRBV30 to TRBJ2-3; TRBD2 aligns across 14 bases. The CDR3 consists of 15 residues. Germline-derived CDR1 and CDR2 are GTSNPN and SVGIG (reference sequence). V was clipped by 4 bases and J by 7 bases; unmatched bases: 7. CDR3 in amino acids: CAWTAGTSGSNTQYF. The CDR3 nucleotides read TGTGCCTGGACTGCCGGGACTAGCGGGAGTAATACGCAGTATTTT.

The chain combines TRBV10-3 with TRBJ2-3; 15 positions match TRBD2. V lost 5 bases, J lost 6 bases, and 6 bases stayed unmatched. This CDR3 region has 16 residues. Germline values: CDR1 ENHRY, CDR2 SYGVKD. This CDR3 reads CAISRGTSGGKDTQYF. DNA of the CDR3: TGTGCCATCAGTCGCGGGACTAGCGGGGGGAAGGATACGCAGTATTTT.

The rearrangement links TRBV10-3 to TRBJ2-5, with 13 bases identical to TRBD2. The CDR3 covers 16 residues. Per the germline V gene, CDR1 is ENHRY and CDR2 is SYGVKD. Trimming removed 7 bases from V and 0 bases from J; junction bases left unmatched: 5. In DNA, the CDR3 is TGTGCCATCACCGCTGGACTAGCGGGAGACCAAGAGACCCAGTACTTC. It yields the protein CAITAGLAGDQETQYF.